This T cell receptor (beta chain) originates from a study of blood T cell repertoires in COVID-19. Overall study context: Material from acute and convalescent COVID-19 was sourced from the United States, Italy and Spain. The analysed material was cDNA or gDNA that came from T cells, B-cell-depleted T cells, or PBMCs.

The CDR3 has 16 residues. Germline trimming cut 3 bases from V and 3 bases from J; bases unmatched to any gene: 6. Germline V gene sequence: CDR1 KGHSH, CDR2 LQKENI. Clones were sequenced by immunoSEQ multiplex PCR, and TCRdb holds only the in-frame ones, with some missing. The table records about 270,000 clones, around 85% of them present only once. The genes are TRBV18 and TRBJ1-5; 9 bases are shared with TRBD1. The sequencing sample was made of peripheral blood. This TCR derives from a woman in her 70s with acute or convalescent COVID-19. The CDR3 DNA reads TGTGCCAGCTCACCGACAGGGGGAGTTAACAATCAGCCCCAGCATTTT. Translation: CASSPTGGVNNQPQHF.